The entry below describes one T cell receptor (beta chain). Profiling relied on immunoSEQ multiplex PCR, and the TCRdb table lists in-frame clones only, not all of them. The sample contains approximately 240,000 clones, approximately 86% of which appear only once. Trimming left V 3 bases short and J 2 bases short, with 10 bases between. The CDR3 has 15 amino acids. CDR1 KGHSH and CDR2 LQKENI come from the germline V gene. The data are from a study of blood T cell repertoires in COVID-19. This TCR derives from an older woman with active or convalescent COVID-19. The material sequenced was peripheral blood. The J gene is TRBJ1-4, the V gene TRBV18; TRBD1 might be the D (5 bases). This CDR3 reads CASSPSGGTNEKLFF. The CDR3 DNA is TGTGCCAGCTCACCGAGCGGGGGGACTAATGAAAAACTGTTTTTT.